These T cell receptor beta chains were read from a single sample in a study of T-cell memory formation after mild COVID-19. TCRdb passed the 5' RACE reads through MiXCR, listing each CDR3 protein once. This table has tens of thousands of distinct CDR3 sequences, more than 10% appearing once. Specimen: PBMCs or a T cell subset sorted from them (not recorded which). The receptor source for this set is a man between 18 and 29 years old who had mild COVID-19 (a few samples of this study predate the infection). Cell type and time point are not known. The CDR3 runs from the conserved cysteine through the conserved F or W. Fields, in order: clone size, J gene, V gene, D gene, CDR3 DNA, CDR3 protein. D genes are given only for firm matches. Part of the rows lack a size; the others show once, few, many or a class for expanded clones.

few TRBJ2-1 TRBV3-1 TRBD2 TGTGCCAGCAGCCAAGGTACTAGCGGGGGGGCGGTCGGCAATGAGCAGTTCTTC CASSQGTSGGAVGNEQFF
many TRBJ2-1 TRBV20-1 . TGCGGGCCGGTACGGGGGTCATACAATGAGCAGTTCTTC CGPVRGSYNEQFF
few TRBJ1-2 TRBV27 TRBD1 TGTGCCAGCAGTCACTATCGACAGGGGGAGGGCTACACCTTC CASSHYRQGEGYTF
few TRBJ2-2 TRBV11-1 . TGTGCCAGCAGCCGCCTGACCCAAGGGGACACCGGGGAGCTGTTTTTT CASSRLTQGDTGELFF
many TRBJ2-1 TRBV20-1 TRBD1 TGCAGTGCTGATCGACAGGGGCACGGGGTGTTCTTC CSADRQGHGVFF
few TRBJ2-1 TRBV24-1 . TGTGCCACCAGTGCGGCAGGTAGTCCCAACGGGCAGTTCTTC CATSAAGSPNGQFF
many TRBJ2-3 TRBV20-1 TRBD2 TGCAGTGCTCCCCCTTCTAGCGGGGGGGGAGATACGCAGTATTTT CSAPPSSGGGDTQYF
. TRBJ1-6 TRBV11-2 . TGTGCCAGCAGCTTAGTCGAACTCTCACCCCTCCACTTT CASSLVELSPLHF
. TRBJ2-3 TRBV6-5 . TGTGCCAGCAGACAACCAGGGAGGTCAGATACGCAGTATTTT CASRQPGRSDTQYF
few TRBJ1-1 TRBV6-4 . TGTGCCAGCAGCCTTGGCCCGGGTGGCACTGAAGCTTTCTTT CASSLGPGGTEAFF
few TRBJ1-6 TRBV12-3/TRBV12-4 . TGTGCCAGCAGTTTGGCGTATGCCGCAGCCCTCCACTTT CASSLAYAAALHF
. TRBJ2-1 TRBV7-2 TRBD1 TGTGCCAGCAGGGACAGGAATTACAATGAGCAGTTCTTC CASRDRNYNEQFF
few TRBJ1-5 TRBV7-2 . TGTGCCAGCAGCAGGGTTCACAATCAGCCCCAGCATTTT CASSRVHNQPQHF
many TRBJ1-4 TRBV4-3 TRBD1 TGCGCCAGCAGCCAGGGACAGGGAGGAACCCAAAATGAAAAACTGTTTTTT CASSQGQGGTQNEKLFF
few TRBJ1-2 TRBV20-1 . TGCAGTGCTAGAGACGGCCCCGAGGGCTACACCTTC CSARDGPEGYTF
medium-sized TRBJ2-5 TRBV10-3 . TGTGCCATCAGTGAGTCGCGGACGCAAGAGACCCAGTACTTC CAISESRTQETQYF
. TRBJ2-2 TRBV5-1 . TGCGCCAGCAGCTTCTCCAGCGGTCTGACCGGGGAGCTGTTTTTT CASSFSSGLTGELFF